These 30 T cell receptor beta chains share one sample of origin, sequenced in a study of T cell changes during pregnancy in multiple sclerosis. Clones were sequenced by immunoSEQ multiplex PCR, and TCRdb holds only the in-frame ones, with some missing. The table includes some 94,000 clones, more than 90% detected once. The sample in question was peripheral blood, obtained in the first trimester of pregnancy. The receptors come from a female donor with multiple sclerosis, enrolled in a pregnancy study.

This chain's CDR3 is CASSYRGSYEQYF. In nucleotides, the CDR3 is TGTGCCAGCAGCTACAGGGGCTCCTACGAGCAGTACTTC. The rearrangement uses TRBV11-2 and TRBJ2-7; 7 positions agree with TRBD1. Trimming cost V 4 bases and J 0 bases; bases outside gene matches: 0. CDR3 length: 13 amino acids. Germline V gene sequence: CDR1 SGHAT, CDR2 FQNNGV. Together with reference TRBV11-2 and TRBJ2-7, the CDR3 gives the full variable domain: EAGVAQSPRYKIIEKRQSVAFWCNPISGHATLYWYQQILGQGPKLLIQFQNNGVVDDSQLPKDRFSAERLKGVDSTLKIQPAKLEDSAVYLCASSYRGSYEQYFGPGTRLTVT.

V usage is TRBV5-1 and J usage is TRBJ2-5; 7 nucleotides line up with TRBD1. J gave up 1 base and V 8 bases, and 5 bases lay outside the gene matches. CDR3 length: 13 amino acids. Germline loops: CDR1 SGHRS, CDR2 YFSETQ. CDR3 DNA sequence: TGCGCCAGTCAACAGGGGAGCCAAGAGACCCAGTACTTC. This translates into CASQQGSQETQYF.

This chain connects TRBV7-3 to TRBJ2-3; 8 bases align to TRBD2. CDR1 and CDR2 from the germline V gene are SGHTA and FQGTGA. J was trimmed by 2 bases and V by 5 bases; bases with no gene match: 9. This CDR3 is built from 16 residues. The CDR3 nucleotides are TGTGCCAGCAGCCAAGTGGCGGGAGGTATCACAGATACGCAGTATTTT. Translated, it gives CASSQVAGGITDTQYF.

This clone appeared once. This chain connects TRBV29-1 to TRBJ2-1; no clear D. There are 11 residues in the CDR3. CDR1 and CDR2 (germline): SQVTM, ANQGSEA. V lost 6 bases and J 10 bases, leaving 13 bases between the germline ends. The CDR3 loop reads CSVVALLEQFF. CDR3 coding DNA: TGCAGCGTGGTGGCTTTGTTGGAGCAGTTCTTC.

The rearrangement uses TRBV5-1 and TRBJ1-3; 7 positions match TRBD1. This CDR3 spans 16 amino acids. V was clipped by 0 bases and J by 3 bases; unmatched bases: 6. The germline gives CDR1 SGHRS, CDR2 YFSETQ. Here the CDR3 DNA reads TGCGCCAGCAGCTTGGCCGGGACAGTCCTTGGAAACACCATATATTTT. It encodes CASSLAGTVLGNTIYF.

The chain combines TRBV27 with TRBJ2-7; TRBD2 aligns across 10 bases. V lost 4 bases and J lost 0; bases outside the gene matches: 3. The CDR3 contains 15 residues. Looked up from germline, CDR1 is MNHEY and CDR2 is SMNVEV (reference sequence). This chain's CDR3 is CASSWVAGGSYEQYF. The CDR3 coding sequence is TGTGCCAGCAGTTGGGTAGCGGGAGGCTCCTACGAGCAGTACTTC.

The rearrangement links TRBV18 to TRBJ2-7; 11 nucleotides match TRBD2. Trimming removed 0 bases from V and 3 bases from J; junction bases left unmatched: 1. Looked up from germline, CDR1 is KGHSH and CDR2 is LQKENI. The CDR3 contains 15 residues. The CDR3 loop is CASSPPTSGNYEQYF. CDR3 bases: TGTGCCAGCTCACCACCGACTAGCGGGAACTACGAGCAGTACTTC.

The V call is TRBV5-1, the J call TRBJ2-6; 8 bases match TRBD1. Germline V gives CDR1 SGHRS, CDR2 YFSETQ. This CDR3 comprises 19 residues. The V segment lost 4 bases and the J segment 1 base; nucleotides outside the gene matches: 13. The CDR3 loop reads CASSPLWTGWFSGANVLTF. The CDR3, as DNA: TGCGCCAGCAGCCCGTTGTGGACAGGGTGGTTTTCTGGGGCCAACGTCCTGACTTTC. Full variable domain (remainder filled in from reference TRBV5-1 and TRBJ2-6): KAGVTQTPRYLIKTRGQQVTLSCSPISGHRSVSWYQQTPGQGLQFLFEYFSETQRNKGNFPGRFSGRQFSNSRSEMNVSTLELGDSALYLCASSPLWTGWFSGANVLTFGAGSRLTVL.

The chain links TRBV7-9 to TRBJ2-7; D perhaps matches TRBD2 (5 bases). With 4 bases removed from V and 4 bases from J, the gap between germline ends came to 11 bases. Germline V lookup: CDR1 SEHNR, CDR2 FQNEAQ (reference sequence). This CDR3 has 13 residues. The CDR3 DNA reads TGTGCCAGCAGCTCAGAGGGTCGGTACGAGCAGTACTTC. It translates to CASSSEGRYEQYF.

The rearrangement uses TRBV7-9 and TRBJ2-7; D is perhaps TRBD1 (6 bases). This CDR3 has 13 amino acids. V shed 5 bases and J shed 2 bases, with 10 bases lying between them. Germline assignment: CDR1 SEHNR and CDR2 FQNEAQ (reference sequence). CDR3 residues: CASSPTGTYEQYF. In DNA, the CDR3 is TGTGCCAGCAGCCCCACAGGGACCTACGAGCAGTACTTC.

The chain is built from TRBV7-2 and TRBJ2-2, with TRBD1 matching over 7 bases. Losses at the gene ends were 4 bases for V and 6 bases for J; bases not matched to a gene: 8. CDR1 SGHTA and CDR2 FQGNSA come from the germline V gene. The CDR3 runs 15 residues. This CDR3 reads CASSSRQGRSGELFF. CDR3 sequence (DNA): TGTGCCAGCAGCTCACGACAGGGCAGGTCCGGGGAGCTGTTTTTT.

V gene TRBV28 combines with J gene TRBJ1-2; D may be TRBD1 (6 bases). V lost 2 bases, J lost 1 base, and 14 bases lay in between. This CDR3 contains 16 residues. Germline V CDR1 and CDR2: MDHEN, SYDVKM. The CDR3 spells CASSLGWQGRNYGYTF. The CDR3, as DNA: TGTGCCAGCAGTTTAGGGTGGCAGGGGCGTAACTATGGCTACACCTTC.

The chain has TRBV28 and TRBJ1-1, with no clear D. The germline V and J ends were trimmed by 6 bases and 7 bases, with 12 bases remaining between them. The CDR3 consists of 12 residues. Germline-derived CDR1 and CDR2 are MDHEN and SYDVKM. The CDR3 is CASRTRQIEAFF. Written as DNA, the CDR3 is TGTGCCAGCAGGACACGCCAAATTGAAGCTTTCTTT.

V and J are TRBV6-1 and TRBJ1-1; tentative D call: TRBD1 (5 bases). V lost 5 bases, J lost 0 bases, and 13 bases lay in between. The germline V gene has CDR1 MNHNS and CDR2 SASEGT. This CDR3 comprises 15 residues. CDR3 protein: CASSPYRPMNTEAFF. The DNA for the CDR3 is TGTGCCAGCAGTCCCTACAGGCCAATGAACACTGAAGCTTTCTTT.

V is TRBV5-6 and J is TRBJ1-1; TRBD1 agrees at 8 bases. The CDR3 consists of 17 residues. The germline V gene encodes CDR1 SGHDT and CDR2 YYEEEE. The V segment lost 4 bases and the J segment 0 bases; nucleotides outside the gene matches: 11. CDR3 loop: CASSLKGQGFMNTEAFF. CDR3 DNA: TGTGCCAGCAGCCTGAAAGGACAGGGTTTTATGAACACTGAAGCTTTCTTT.

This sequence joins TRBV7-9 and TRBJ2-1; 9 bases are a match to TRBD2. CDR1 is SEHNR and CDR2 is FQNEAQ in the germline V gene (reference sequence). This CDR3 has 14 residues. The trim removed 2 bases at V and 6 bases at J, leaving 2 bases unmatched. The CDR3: CASSLPSGTNEQFF. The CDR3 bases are TGTGCCAGCAGCTTACCTAGCGGGACCAATGAGCAGTTCTTC.

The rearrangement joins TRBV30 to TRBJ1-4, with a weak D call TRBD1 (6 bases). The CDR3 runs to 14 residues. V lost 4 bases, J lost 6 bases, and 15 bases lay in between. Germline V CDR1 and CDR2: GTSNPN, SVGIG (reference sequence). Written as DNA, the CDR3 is TGTGCCTGGACCTCAGGCGGGGGGCATGAAAAACTGTTTTTT. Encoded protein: CAWTSGGGHEKLFF.

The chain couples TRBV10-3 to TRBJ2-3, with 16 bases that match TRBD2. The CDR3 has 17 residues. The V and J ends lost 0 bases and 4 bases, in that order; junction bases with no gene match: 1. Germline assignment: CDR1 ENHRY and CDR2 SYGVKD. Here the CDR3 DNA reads TGTGCCATCAGTGAGTCGGGACTAGCGGGAGGGTCAGATACGCAGTATTTT. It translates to CAISESGLAGGSDTQYF.

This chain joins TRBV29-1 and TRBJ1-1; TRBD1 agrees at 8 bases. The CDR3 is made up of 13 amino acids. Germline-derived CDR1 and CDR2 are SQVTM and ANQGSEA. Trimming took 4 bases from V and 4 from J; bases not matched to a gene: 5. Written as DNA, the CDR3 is TGCAGCGTTGGACGGACAGGGCCCACTGAAGCTTTCTTT. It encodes CSVGRTGPTEAFF.

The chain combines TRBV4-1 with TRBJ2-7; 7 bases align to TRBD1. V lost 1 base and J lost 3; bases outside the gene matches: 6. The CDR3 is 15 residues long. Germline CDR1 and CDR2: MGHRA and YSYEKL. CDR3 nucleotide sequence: TGCGCCAGCAGCCAAGGGAGAGCAGGGGGCTACGAGCAGTACTTC. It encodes CASSQGRAGGYEQYF.

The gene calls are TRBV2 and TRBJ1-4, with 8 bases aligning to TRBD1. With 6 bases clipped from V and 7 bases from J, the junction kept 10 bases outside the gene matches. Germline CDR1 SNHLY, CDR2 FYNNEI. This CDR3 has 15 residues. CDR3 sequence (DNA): TGTGCCAGCAGCCCATGGACAGGGCGTGGTGAAAAACTGTTTTTT. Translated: CASSPWTGRGEKLFF.

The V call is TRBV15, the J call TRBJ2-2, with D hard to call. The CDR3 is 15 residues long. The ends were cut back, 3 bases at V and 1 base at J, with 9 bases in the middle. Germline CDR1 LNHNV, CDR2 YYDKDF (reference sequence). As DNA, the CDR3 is TGTGCCACCAGCAGCTATACAGAGAACACCGGGGAGCTGTTTTTT. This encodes CATSSYTENTGELFF.

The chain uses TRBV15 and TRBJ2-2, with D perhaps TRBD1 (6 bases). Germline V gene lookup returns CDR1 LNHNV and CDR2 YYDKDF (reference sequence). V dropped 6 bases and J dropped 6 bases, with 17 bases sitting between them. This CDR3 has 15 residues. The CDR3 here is CATRRNRVVAGELFF. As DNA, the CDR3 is TGTGCCACCAGACGGAACAGGGTTGTAGCCGGGGAGCTGTTTTTT.

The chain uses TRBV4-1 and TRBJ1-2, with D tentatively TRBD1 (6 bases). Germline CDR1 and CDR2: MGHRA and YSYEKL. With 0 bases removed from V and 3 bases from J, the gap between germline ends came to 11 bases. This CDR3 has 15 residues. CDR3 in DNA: TGCGCCAGCAGCCAAGATCAGGGGAGTGACTATGGCTACACCTTC. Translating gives CASSQDQGSDYGYTF.

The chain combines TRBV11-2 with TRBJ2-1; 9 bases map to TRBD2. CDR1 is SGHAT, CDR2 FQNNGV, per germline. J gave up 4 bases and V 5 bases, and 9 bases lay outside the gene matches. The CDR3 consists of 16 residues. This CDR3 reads CASSDQLAGEYNEQFF. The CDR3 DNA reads TGTGCCAGCAGCGACCAATTAGCGGGAGAATACAATGAGCAGTTCTTC.

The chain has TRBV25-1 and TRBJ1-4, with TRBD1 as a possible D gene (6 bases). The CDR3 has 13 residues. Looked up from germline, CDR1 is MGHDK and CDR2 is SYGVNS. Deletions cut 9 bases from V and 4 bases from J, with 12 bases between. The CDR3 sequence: CASRTVHNEKLFF. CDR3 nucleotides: TGTGCCAGTAGGACAGTTCATAATGAAAAACTGTTTTTT.

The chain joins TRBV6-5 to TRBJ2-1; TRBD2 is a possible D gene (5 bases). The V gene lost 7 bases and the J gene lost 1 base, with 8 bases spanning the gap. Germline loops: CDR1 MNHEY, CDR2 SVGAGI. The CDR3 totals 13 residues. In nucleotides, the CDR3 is TGTGCCAGCAAACGGGGATCCTACAATGAGCAGTTCTTC. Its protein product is CASKRGSYNEQFF.

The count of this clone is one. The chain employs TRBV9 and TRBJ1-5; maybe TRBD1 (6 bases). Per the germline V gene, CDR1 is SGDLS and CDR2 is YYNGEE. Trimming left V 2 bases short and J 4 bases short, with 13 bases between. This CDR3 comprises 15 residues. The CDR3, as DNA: TGTGCCAGCAGCGTGGGGGCGAGTGGGAATCAGCCCCAGCATTTT. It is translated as CASSVGASGNQPQHF.

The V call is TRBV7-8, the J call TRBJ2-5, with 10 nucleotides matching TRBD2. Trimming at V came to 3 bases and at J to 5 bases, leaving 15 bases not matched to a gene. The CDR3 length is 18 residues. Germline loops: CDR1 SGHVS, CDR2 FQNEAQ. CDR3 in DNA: TGTGCCAGCAGCTTTTGGCAGGAGGCTAGCGGGAGTGGGGAGACCCAGTACTTC. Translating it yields CASSFWQEASGSGETQYF.

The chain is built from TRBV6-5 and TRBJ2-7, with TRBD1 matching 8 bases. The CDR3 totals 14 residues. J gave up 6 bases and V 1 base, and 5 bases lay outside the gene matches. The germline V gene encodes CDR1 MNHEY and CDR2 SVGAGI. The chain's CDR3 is CASSYYQGAREQYF. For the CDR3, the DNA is TGTGCCAGCAGTTACTATCAGGGGGCGCGCGAGCAGTACTTC.